The clone carrying this TCR beta chain has a count of ten or more. Its antigen is currently unknown. Amplification targeted TCR beta CDR3 regions from RNA transcripts. First-round RT-PCR of the TCR CDR3 relied on the HTBI primer set. TCRdb passed the multiplex PCR reads through MiXCR, listing each CDR3 protein once. The table shows hundreds of thousands of distinct CDR3 sequences, with approximately 15% occurring only once. The data belong to a study of T cells in Graves' hyperthyroidism and ophthalmopathy. Study-wide results and limits: Among clonotypes expanded in thyroid above 0.001, most were also found in blood. A model built on 13 V-J features separated ophthalmopathy from stable hyperthyroidism.

V lost 2 bases and J 0 bases, leaving 15 bases between the germline ends. The germline gives CDR1 MNHNS, CDR2 SASEGT. CDR3 length equals 17 residues. Reasons for excluding patients were uncontrolled infection, other autoimmune disease, pregnancy or lactation. For the diagnoses, clinical symptoms, serum thyroxine and TRAb, thyroid ultrasound and orbital computed tomography were used. The TCR comes from a woman in her thirties or forties with Graves' ophthalmopathy. This chain joins TRBV6-1 and TRBJ2-3; a possible D gene is TRBD2 (6 bases). Specimen: blood. The CDR3: CASSELVGSGSTDTQYF. The DNA for the CDR3 is TGTGCCAGCAGTGAATTGGTTGGTAGCGGAAGCACAGATACGCAGTATTTT.